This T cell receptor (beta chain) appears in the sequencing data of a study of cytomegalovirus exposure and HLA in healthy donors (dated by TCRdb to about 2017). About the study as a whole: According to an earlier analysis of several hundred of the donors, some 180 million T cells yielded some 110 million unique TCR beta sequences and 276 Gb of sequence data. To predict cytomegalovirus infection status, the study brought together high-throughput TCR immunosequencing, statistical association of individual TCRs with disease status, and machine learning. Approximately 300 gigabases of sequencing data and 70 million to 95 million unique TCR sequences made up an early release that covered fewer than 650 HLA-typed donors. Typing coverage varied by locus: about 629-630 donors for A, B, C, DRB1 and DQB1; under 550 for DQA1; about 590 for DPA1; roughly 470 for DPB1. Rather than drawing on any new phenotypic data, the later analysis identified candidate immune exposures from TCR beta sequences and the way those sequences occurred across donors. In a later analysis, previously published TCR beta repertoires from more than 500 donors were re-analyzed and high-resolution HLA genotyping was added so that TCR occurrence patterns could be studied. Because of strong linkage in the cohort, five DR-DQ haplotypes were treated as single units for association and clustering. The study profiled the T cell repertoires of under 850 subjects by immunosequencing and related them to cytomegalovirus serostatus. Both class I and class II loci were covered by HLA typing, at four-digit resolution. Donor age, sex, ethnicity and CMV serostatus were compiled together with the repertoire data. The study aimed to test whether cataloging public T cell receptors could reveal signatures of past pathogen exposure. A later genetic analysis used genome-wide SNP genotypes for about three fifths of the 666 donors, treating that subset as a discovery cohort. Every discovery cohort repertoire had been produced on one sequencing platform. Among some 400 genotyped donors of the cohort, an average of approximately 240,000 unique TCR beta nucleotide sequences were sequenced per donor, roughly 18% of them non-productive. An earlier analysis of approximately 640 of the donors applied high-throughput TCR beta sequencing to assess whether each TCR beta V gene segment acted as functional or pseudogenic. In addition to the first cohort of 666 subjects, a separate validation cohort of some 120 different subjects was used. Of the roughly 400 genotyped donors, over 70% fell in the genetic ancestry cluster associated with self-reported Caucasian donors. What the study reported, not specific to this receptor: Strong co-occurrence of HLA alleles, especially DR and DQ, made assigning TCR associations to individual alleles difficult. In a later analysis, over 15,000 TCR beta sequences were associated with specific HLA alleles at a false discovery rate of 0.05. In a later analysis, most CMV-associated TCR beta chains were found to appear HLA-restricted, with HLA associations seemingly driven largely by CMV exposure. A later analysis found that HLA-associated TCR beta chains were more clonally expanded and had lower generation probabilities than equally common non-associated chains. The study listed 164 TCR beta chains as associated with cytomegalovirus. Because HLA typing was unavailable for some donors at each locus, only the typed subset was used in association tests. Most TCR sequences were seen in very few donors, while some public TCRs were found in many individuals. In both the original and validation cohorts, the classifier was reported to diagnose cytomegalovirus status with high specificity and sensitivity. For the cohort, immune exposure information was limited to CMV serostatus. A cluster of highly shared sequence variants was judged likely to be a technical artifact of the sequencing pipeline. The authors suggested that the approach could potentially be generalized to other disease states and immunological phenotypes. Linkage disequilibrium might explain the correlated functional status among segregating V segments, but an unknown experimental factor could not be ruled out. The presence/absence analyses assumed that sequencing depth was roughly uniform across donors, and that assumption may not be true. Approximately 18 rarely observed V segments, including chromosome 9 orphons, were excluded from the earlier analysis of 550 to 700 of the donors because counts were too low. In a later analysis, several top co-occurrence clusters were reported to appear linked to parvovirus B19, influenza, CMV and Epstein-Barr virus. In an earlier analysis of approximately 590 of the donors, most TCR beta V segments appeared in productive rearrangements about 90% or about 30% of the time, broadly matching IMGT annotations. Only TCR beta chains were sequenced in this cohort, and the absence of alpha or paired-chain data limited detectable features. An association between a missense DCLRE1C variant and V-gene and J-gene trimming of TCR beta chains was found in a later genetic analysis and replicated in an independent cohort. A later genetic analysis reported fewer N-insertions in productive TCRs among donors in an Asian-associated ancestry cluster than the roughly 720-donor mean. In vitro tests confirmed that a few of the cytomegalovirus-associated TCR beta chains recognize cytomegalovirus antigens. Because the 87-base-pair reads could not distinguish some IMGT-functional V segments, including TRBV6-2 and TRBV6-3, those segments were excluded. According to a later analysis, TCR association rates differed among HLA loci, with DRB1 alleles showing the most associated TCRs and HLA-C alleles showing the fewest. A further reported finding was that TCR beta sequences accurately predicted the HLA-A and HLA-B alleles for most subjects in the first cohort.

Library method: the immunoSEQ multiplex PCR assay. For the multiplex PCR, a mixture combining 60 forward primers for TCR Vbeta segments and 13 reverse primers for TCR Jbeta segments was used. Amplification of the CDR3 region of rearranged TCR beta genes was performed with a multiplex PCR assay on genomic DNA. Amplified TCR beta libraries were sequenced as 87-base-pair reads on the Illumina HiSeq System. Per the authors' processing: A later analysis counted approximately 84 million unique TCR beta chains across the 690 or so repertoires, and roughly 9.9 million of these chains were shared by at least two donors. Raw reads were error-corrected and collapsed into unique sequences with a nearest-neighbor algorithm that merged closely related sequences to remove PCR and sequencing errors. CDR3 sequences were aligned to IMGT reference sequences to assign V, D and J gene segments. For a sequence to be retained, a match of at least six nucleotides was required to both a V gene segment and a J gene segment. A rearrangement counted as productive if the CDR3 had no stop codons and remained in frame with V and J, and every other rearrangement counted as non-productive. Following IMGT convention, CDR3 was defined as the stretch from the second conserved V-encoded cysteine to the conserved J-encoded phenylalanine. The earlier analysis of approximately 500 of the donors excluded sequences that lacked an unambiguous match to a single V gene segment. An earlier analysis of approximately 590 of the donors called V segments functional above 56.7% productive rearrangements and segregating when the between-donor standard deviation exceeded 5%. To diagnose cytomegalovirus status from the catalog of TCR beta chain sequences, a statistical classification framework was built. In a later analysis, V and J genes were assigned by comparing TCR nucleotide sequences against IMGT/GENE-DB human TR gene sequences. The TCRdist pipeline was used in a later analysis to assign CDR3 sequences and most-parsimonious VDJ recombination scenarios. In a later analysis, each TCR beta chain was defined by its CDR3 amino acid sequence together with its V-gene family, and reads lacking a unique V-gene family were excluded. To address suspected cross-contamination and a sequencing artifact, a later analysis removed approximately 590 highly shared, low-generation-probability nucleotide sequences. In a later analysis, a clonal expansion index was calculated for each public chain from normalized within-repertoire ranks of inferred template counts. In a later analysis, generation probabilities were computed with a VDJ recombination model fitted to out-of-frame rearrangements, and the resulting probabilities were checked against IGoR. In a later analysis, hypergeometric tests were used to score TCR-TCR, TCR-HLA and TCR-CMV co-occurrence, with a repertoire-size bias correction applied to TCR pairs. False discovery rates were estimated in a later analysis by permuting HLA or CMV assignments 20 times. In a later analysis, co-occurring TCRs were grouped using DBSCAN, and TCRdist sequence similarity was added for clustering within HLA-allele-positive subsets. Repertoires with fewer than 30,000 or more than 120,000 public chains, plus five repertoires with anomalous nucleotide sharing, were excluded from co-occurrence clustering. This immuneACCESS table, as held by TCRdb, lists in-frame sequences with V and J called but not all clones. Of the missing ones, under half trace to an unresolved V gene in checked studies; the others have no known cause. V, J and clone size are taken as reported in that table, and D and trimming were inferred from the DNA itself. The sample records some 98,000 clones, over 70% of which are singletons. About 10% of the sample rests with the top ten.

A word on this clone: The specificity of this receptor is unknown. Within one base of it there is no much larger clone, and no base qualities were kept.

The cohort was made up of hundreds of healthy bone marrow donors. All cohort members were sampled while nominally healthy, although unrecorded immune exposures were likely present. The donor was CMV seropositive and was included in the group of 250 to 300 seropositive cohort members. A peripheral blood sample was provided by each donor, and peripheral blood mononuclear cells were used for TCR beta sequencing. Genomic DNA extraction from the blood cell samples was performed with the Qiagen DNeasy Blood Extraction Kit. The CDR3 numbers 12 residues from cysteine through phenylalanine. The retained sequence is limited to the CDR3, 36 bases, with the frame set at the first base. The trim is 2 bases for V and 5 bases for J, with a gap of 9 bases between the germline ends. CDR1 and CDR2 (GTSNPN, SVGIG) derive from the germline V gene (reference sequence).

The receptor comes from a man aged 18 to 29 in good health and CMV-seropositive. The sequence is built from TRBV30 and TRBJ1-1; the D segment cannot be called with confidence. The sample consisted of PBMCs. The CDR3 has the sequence CAWSIRRTEAFF. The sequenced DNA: TGTGCCTGGAGTATTAGGCGGACTGAAGCTTTCTTT.